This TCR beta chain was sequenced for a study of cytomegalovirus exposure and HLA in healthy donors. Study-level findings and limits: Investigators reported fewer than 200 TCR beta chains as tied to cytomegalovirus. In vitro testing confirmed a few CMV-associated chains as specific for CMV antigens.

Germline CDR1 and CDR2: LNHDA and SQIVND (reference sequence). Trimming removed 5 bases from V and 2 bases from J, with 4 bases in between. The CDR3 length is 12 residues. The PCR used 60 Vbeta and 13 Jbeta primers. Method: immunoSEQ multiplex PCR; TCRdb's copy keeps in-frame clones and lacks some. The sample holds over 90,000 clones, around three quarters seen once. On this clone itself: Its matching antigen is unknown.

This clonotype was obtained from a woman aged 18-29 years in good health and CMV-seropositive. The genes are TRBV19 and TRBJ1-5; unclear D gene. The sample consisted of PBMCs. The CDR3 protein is CASSLGNQPQHF. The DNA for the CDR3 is TGTGCCAGTAGTCTTGGCAATCAGCCCCAGCATTTT.